Given below is one T cell receptor beta chain in context. These data originate in a study of blood T cell repertoires in COVID-19. Under the authors' procedure: Nucleated cell number was recorded as an estimate derived from reference gene primer amplification. TCRdb's table, derived via immunoSEQ multiplex PCR, lists solely in-frame clones and lacks some. V, J and clone size were drawn from that table, and D and trimming were deduced from the DNA. The data hold 37,000 or so clones, with around nine tenths observed a single time. Per germline, CDR1 MNHEY and CDR2 SMNVEV (reference sequence). There are 14 residues in the CDR3. J lost 2 bases, V lost 5 bases, and 3 bases had no gene match.

The J gene is TRBJ2-7, the V gene TRBV27, with 10 bases matching TRBD2. This receptor was identified in a man aged 65 to 79 with acute or convalescent COVID-19. Sequencing was performed on peripheral blood. CDR3 loop: CASSRLAGTYEQYF. The CDR3 DNA sequence: TGTGCCAGCAGTCGACTAGCGGGCACCTACGAGCAGTACTTC.